This T cell receptor beta chain comes out of a study of T cell responses to AZD1222 COVID-19 vaccine (dated by TCRdb to about 2021). In terms of the full investigation: A total of around 240 trial participants underwent TCR sequencing, of whom about 210 had received two doses of AZD1222 and approximately 25 had received two doses of the MenACWY control vaccine. Trial participants were enrolled into age subgroups of 18-55, 56-69 and 70-plus years, which contained about 150, 28 and 57 TCR-sequenced participants, respectively.

Looking up the germline V gene yields CDR1 SGHNT and CDR2 YENEEA. A distance of 8 bases separates the germline ends of V and J, which lose 5 bases and 1 base respectively. From its cysteine to its phenylalanine, the CDR3 spans 13 amino acids. The DNA shown is the 39-base CDR3, in frame from base 1. Details on this clone: The clone's antigen remains unknown. No quality values exist for individual bases; no much larger clone is one base distant.

This sample's time point label indicates: about 28 days (+/-7) after the second vaccine dose. Because spike-specific TCR depth and breadth did not differ between the two schedules, AZD1222 recipients who got a second dose at roughly 4 weeks were pooled with those who got a second dose at roughly 12 weeks. The vaccinee samples were drawn from two UK trials, COV001 and COV002, one of which was a single-blind randomized controlled phase 2/3 trial testing AZD1222 (ChAdOx1 nCoV-19) in healthy adults. Trial participant PBMC samples were collected at day 0 and day 28 after the second dose for TCRbeta chain sequencing. Paper-wide results and their limitations: In the small 56-69-year group, the increase in depth fell short of significance, most likely because of low power. The vaccine-associated CD4 TCRs covered the entire spike protein, and the dominant responses fell in regions 160-218 and 743-854. Only five or six AZD1222 recipients were SARS-CoV-2 seropositive at baseline, limiting conclusions about previously exposed vaccinees. Reportedly, close to half of the unique spike-specific TCRs recognized epitopes lying outside the regions that are mutated in the B.1.351 and B.1.1.7 variants. Most participants were white British and females outnumbered males, and the authors suggested that clonal diversity may have been underestimated. After two AZD1222 doses, spike-specific TCR breadth and depth were significantly higher than at day 0 and than in MenACWY recipients. No day 14 peak-response samples were available, so repertoires were characterized only after the peak T cell response.

The CDR3 regions of human TCRbeta chains were subjected to immunosequencing. The published analysis was carried out like this. TCRs in the repertoires were matched against a reference library of SARS-CoV-2-specific TCRs that had been generated with the MIRA antigen-specificity platform. Breadth was defined as the fraction of unique TCRs that were SARS-CoV-2-associated, and depth was defined as the fraction of total T cells that were SARS-CoV-2-associated. Each spike-specific TCR was assigned to its reactive spike region and to a CD4 or CD8 class using the MIRA data. Log10-transformed breadth and depth values were compared by one-way ANOVA with Sidak's multiple comparisons tests. TCRdb stores this immuneACCESS table with in-frame sequences only. Part of the clones is absent; in the studies checked, under half of the shortfall reflects unresolved V genes, and no reason is known for the rest. The V and J calls and clone size come from that table; D and trimming were worked out from the DNA. This sample lists tens of thousands of clones; around 93% were detected once. The ten largest account for approximately 8% of the sample.

This specimen was peripheral blood, taken 28 days after the second AZD1222 dose. The sequence is built from TRBV11-3 and TRBJ1-1, with TRBD1 tentatively as D gene (5 bases match). The TCR originated in an adult who received the AZD1222 COVID-19 vaccine. The CDR3 is CASSVTENTEAFF. The DNA sequence is as follows: TGTGCCAGCAGCGTGACAGAGAACACTGAAGCTTTCTTT.